These T cell receptor beta chains were read from a single sample in a study of blood T cell repertoires in COVID-19. Sequencing used immunoSEQ multiplex PCR; TCRdb keeps in-frame clones, though not all of them. The table lists about 130,000 clones, 84% of them singletons, with around an eighth in the top ten. The sequenced sample was peripheral blood. The receptors shown here come from a woman aged 30 to 39 who had recovered from COVID-19. Each CDR3 is given with its conserved first and last residue. D genes are given only for firm matches. Clone size is stated in some rows and not others, as once, few, many or a class when expanded.

j_gene,d_gene,abundance,v_gene,CDR3aa,CDR3nt
TRBJ2-5,NA,NA,TRBV29-1,CSVEEAKKGPETQYF,TGCAGCGTTGAAGAGGCCAAAAAGGGGCCGGAGACCCAGTACTTC
TRBJ1-4,NA,NA,TRBV6-1,CASSEWGDLNEKLFF,TGTGCCAGCAGTGAATGGGGAGACCTTAATGAAAAACTGTTTTTT
TRBJ2-1,NA,few,TRBV19,CASSMAGWGINEQFF,TGTGCCAGTAGTATGGCGGGGTGGGGGATCAATGAGCAGTTCTTC
TRBJ2-1,NA,NA,TRBV7-9,CASSFRGSSSYNEQFF,TGTGCCAGCAGCTTCAGGGGCAGCAGCTCCTACAATGAGCAGTTCTTC
TRBJ1-1,NA,NA,TRBV5-1,CASSLVPQGTLNTEAFF,TGCGCCAGCAGCTTGGTCCCCCAGGGGACCTTGAACACTGAAGCTTTCTTT
TRBJ1-2,TRBD1,NA,TRBV6-5,CASGTGGKIYGYTF,TGTGCCAGCGGGACAGGGGGCAAAATCTATGGCTACACCTTC
TRBJ2-7,NA,NA,TRBV15,CATSRGKTGDHLDEQYF,TGTGCCACCAGCAGAGGAAAGACAGGCGACCACCTCGACGAGCAGTACTTC
TRBJ2-7,NA,NA,TRBV7-2,CASSPSGDTYEQYF,TGTGCCAGCAGCCCTTCCGGGGACACCTACGAGCAGTACTTC
TRBJ2-3,NA,NA,TRBV19,CASNGRGLDTQYF,TGTGCCAGCAATGGAAGGGGTTTGGATACGCAGTATTTT
TRBJ2-2,TRBD1,once,TRBV5-1,CASSLPTGANGGELFF,TGCGCCAGCAGCTTACCGACAGGGGCTAATGGCGGGGAGCTGTTTTTT
TRBJ1-2,NA,NA,TRBV7-9,CASSFTGSYGYTF,TGTGCCAGCAGCTTCACAGGGTCCTATGGCTACACCTTC
TRBJ2-5,TRBD1,NA,TRBV4-1,CASSQGDREQETQYF,TGCGCCAGCAGCCAAGGCGACAGGGAACAAGAGACCCAGTACTTC
TRBJ2-7,TRBD2,NA,TRBV2,CASSEQPVAGGEQYF,TGTGCCAGCAGTGAACAGCCAGTAGCGGGAGGCGAGCAGTACTTC
TRBJ1-5,TRBD1,NA,TRBV15,CATSRGLDRGSNQPQHF,TGTGCCACCAGCAGAGGCCTCGACAGGGGGAGCAATCAGCCCCAGCATTTT
TRBJ1-3,NA,NA,TRBV11-2,CASSLQLTVGNTIYF,TGTGCCAGCAGCTTACAACTCACGGTTGGAAACACCATATATTTT
TRBJ2-3,NA,NA,TRBV14,CASSRGRGTDTQYF,TGTGCCAGCAGCCGGGGCCGCGGCACAGATACGCAGTATTTT
TRBJ1-6,NA,NA,TRBV7-9,CASRDYGGDGSPLHF,TGTGCCAGCAGGGATTATGGGGGGGACGGTTCACCCCTCCACTTT
TRBJ1-6,TRBD1,few,TRBV6-6,CASRGQGSPLHF,TGTGCCAGCAGAGGACAGGGTTCACCCCTCCACTTT
TRBJ1-1,NA,once,TRBV19,CASSIRGDGTEAFF,TGTGCCAGTAGTATCCGGGGAGACGGCACTGAAGCTTTCTTT
TRBJ1-1,NA,NA,TRBV4-1,CASSQPYREPEAFF,TGCGCCAGCAGCCAGCCCTACAGGGAACCTGAAGCTTTCTTT
TRBJ1-2,NA,NA,TRBV28,CASTDSLYGYTF,TGTGCCAGCACGGACAGCCTCTATGGCTACACCTTC
TRBJ2-7,TRBD2,once,TRBV19,CASSRGIRASGPPLHEQYF,TGTGCCAGTAGTAGGGGGATTAGGGCTAGCGGGCCCCCCCTCCACGAGCAGTACTTC
TRBJ2-2,NA,NA,TRBV7-9,CASSLGSRANTGELFF,TGTGCCAGCAGCTTAGGGAGCAGGGCGAACACCGGGGAGCTGTTTTTT
TRBJ1-2,TRBD1,NA,TRBV7-9,CASSAGQGDGGYTF,TGTGCCAGCAGCGCGGGACAGGGGGACGGGGGCTACACCTTC
TRBJ2-7,NA,NA,TRBV15,CATREPRAGTYEQYF,TGTGCCACCAGAGAACCTAGGGCGGGAACCTACGAGCAGTACTTC
TRBJ2-7,TRBD2,NA,TRBV3-1/TRBV3-2,CASSLGLAGAGEQYF,TGTGCCAGCAGCCTTGGACTAGCGGGAGCTGGGGAGCAGTACTTC
TRBJ1-1,NA,NA,TRBV7-2,CASSLSGGFGTEAFF,TGTGCCAGCAGCTTAAGTGGAGGGTTCGGCACTGAAGCTTTCTTT
TRBJ2-1,TRBD2,NA,TRBV9,CASSVAGGPGEQFF,TGTGCCAGCAGCGTAGCGGGAGGGCCCGGTGAGCAGTTCTTC
TRBJ2-7,TRBD2,NA,TRBV7-9,CASSPGLAGAIYEQYF,TGTGCCAGCAGCCCTGGACTAGCGGGAGCTATCTACGAGCAGTACTTC
TRBJ2-2,TRBD2,NA,TRBV5-1,CASRPAVGIRAGGPGELFF,TGCGCCAGCAGGCCCGCTGTAGGGATTCGAGCGGGGGGGCCCGGGGAGCTGTTTTTT
TRBJ1-5,TRBD1,NA,TRBV12-3/TRBV12-4,CASSSGGHQPQHF,TGTGCCAGCAGTTCAGGGGGCCATCAGCCCCAGCATTTT